The source of this TCR beta chain is a study of blood T cell repertoires in COVID-19. Turning to the study itself: PBMCs, B-cell-depleted T cells, or T cells were the source of the cDNA or gDNA that made up the material.

The repertoire was sequenced with immunoSEQ multiplex PCR; TCRdb's copy has only in-frame clones and lacks some. The table lists 50,000 to 55,000 clones, 85% to 90% of them singletons. Germline V lookup: CDR1 SGDLS, CDR2 YYNGEE. J was trimmed by 5 bases and V by 3 bases; bases with no gene match: 12. The CDR3 sequence is 17 residues long. This clonotype originated in a man aged 45 to 65 with acute or convalescent COVID-19. The rearrangement links TRBV9 to TRBJ2-3, with 10 bases lining up with TRBD2. The sample was peripheral blood. This CDR3 reads CASSGFHPGLARDTQYF. CDR3 coding DNA: TGTGCCAGCAGCGGATTCCACCCGGGACTAGCGAGAGATACGCAGTATTTT.